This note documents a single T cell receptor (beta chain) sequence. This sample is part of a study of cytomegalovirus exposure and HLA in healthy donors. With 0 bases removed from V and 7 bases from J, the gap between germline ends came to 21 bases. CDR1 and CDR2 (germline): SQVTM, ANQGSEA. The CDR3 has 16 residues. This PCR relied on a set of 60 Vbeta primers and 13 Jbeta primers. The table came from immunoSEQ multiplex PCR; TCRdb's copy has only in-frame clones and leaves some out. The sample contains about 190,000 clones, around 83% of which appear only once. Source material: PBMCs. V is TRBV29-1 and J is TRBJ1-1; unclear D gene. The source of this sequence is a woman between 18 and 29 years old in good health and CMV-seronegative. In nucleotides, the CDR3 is TGCAGCGTTGAAGATCAGGCGGGGATAGGCGACATTGAAGCTTTCTTT. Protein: CSVEDQAGIGDIEAFF.